Presented here are 20 T cell receptor beta chains from one specimen sequenced in a study of breast tumors, draining lymph nodes, adjacent tissues. Breast cancer patients provided tissue from their axillary draining lymph nodes. MiXCR, applied by TCRdb to the multiplex PCR reads, yields one record per CDR3 protein. The sample records around 300,000 distinct CDR3 sequences, 30% being singletons. Material for sequencing was axillary lymph node tissue. The receptors originated from a female donor with breast cancer. Some clones in this sample may be carry-over from other donors' samples.

This clonotype was seen ten or more times. The chain uses TRBV5-6 and TRBJ1-2; a weak D match, TRBD1 (6 bases). V gave up 6 bases and J gave up 8 bases, with 17 bases separating them. Germline-derived CDR1 and CDR2 are SGHDT and YYEEEE. This CDR3 is built from 13 residues. The CDR3: CASTWQGGDGYTF. The CDR3, as DNA: TGTGCCAGCACCTGGCAAGGGGGGGACGGCTACACCTTC.

Comment on this clonotype: Germline and junction disagree at one end, which may indicate a read error. The rearrangement joins TRBV20-1 to TRBJ1-4, with D possibly TRBD1 on 6 matching bases. CDR1 and CDR2 (germline): DFQATT, SNEGSKA (reference sequence). The length of the CDR3 is 14 residues. CDR3 protein: CSARGTATNAKLFF. The CDR3 bases are TGCAGTGCTAGAGGGACAGCAACTAATGCAAAACTGTTTTTT.

The chain has TRBV7-9 and TRBJ2-6, with D possibly matching TRBD2 (5 bases). The V gene lost 5 bases and the J gene lost 2 bases, with 7 bases spanning the gap. From germline, CDR1 is SEHNR and CDR2 FQNEAQ (reference sequence). This CDR3 region has 14 residues. CDR3 in DNA: TGTGCCAGCAGCACCGGGACTGGGGCCAACGTCCTGACTTTC. Protein product: CASSTGTGANVLTF. The complete variable domain, with remaining parts taken from reference TRBV7-9 and TRBJ2-6, reads DTGVSQNPRHKITKRGQNVTFRCDPISEHNRLYWYRQTLGQGPEFLTYFQNEAQLEKSRLLSDRFSAERPKGSFSTLEIQRTEQGDSAMYLCASSTGTGANVLTFGAGSRLTVL.

Of note for this clonotype: Being one base from a much bigger clone, this may be a read error. The chain uses TRBV7-3 and TRBJ1-4, with a tentative D call TRBD1 (6 bases). Germline CDR1 reads SGHTA; CDR2 reads FQGTGA. CDR3 length: 15 residues. CDR3 protein: CASGFGGGSGEKLFF. In nucleotides, the CDR3 is TGTGCCAGCGGCTTTGGGGGGGGCTCTGGTGAAAAACTGTTTTTT. The entire variable domain, with the rest obtained from reference TRBV7-3 and TRBJ1-4, is as follows: GAGVSQTPSNKVTEKGKYVELRCDPISGHTALYWYRQSLGQGPEFLIYFQGTGAADDSGLPNDRFFAVRPEGSVSTLKIQRTERGDSAVYLCASGFGGGSGEKLFFGSGTQLSVL.

This clonotype came up many times. The chain couples TRBV7-6 to TRBJ2-5, with a possible D match to TRBD1 (6 bases). Germline V CDR1 and CDR2: SGHVS, FNYEAQ. Trimming shortened V by 5 bases and J by 4 bases, and 17 bases separated the two germline ends. The CDR3 runs to 15 residues. The CDR3 sequence: CASSPGQTVGETQYF. In DNA form, the CDR3 reads TGTGCCAGCAGCCCCGGACAGACTGTAGGAGAGACCCAGTACTTC.

This clonotype has a count of ten or more. The chain links TRBV4-3 to TRBJ2-3; 8 bases fit TRBD2. The trim removed 0 bases at V and 4 bases at J, leaving 6 bases unmatched. Per the germline V gene, CDR1 is LGHNA and CDR2 is YSLEER. The CDR3 sequence is 16 residues long. The chain's CDR3 is CASSQDLAGLADTQYF. CDR3 coding DNA: TGCGCCAGCAGCCAAGATTTAGCGGGACTCGCAGATACGCAGTATTTT.

This clonotype was observed at least ten times. The chain joins TRBV7-6 to TRBJ2-2; TRBD2 agrees at 10 bases. The ends lost 1 base at V and 7 bases at J; junction bases unmatched: 6. The CDR3 is 16 residues long. Germline V gene lookup returns CDR1 SGHVS and CDR2 FNYEAQ. CDR3 region: CASSLDSGRIGGELFF. The DNA of the CDR3 is TGTGCCAGCAGCTTAGATAGCGGGAGGATCGGCGGGGAGCTGTTTTTT.

This clonotype occurred many times. The V and J genes are TRBV29-1 and TRBJ1-5, with D tentatively TRBD1 (5 bases). V lost 8 bases, J lost 1 base, and 12 bases lay in between. The CDR3 spans 13 residues. The V gene's germline CDR1 is SQVTM and CDR2 ANQGSEA. CDR3 sequence reads: CSIGQASNQPQHF. Here the CDR3 DNA reads TGCAGCATAGGACAAGCGAGCAATCAGCCCCAGCATTTT.

DNA for the CDR3: TGCGCCAGCAGTGTAGGGCAGCATGCTTTCTTT. Its protein product is CASSVGQHAFF. The gene calls are TRBV10-2 and TRBJ1-1; no clear D. CDR1 WSHSY and CDR2 SAAADI come from the germline V gene. The V end lost 4 bases, the J end lost 11 bases, and 11 bases lay between the germline ends. The CDR3 has 11 amino acids.

Many counts were recorded for this clonotype. The chain carries TRBV7-2 and TRBJ2-3; D gene unclear. Trimming stripped 3 bases from V and 3 bases from J, with 13 bases between. The CDR3 runs 15 residues. Germline V gives CDR1 SGHTA, CDR2 FQGNSA. The chain's CDR3 is CASSFSVFTTDTQYF. CDR3 DNA: TGTGCCAGCAGCTTTAGTGTTTTCACAACAGATACGCAGTATTTT.

This chain links TRBV5-1 with TRBJ1-5; D remains ambiguous. Trimming took 0 bases from V and 7 from J, leaving 11 bases between them. CDR3 size: 14 residues. Per germline, CDR1 SGHRS and CDR2 YFSETQ. CDR3 nucleotide sequence: TGCGCCAGCAGCTTGGACGGTTTGCGCCAGCCCCAGCATTTT. It specifies CASSLDGLRQPQHF.

Regarding this clonotype: Compared with germline, one end of the junction differs, possibly owing to a read error. This chain uses TRBV29-1 with TRBJ1-1; D unresolved. This CDR3 region has 10 residues. CDR1 SQVTM and CDR2 ANQGSEA come from the germline V gene. The CDR3 DNA sequence: TGCGGCGTTGGAATCACTGAAGCTTTCTTT. Its protein is CGVGITEAFF.

Note on this clonotype: This sequence may be a read error, since a much larger clone differs from it by one base. No conserved phenylalanine or tryptophan ends this CDR3, so it is likely a read error. The CDR3: CASSSGLSYEQYS. CDR3 DNA sequence: TGTGCCAGCAGCTCGGGACTTTCCTACGAGCAGTACTCC. The rearrangement links TRBV12-3 or TRBV12-4 to TRBJ2-7, with a possible D match to TRBD2 (6 bases). The CDR3 covers 13 residues. V lost 6 bases to trimming and J lost 1 base, with 10 bases between them.

As regards this clonotype: A much larger clone sits a single nucleotide away, making a read error possible. The chain uses TRBV9 and TRBJ2-1, with D possibly being TRBD2 (6 bases). This CDR3 comprises 16 residues. Germline V gene data show CDR1 as SGDLS and CDR2 as YYNGEE. CDR3 DNA sequence: TGTGCCAGCAGCGTAGATCTAACTAGCAGTTACAATGAGCAGTCCTTC. This codes for CASSVDLTSSYNEQSF.

This clonotype was seen only a few times. The junction differs from germline at one of its ends, possibly a read error. V usage is TRBV5-1 and J usage is TRBJ1-6; 7 bases agree with TRBD1. The CDR3 length is 15 residues. Germline-derived CDR1 and CDR2 are SGHRS and YFSETQ. CDR3 region: CASSLTGFGDSPLRF. CDR3 in DNA: TGCGCCAGCAGCCTGACAGGGTTTGGAGATTCACCCCTCCGCTTT.

This clonotype was picked up many times. V and J are TRBV6-5 and TRBJ2-5; 8 nucleotides match TRBD1. The V segment lost 6 bases and the J segment 5 bases; nucleotides outside the gene matches: 11. CDR1 is MNHEY, CDR2 SVGAGI, per germline. CDR3 length: 15 residues. CDR3 DNA sequence: TGTGCCAGCAGCGATGGACAGGGCCGATGGGAGACCCAGTACTTC. Its translation is CASSDGQGRWETQYF.

This clonotype was observed many times. The chain uses TRBV7-2 and TRBJ2-3, with D maybe TRBD2 (5 bases). Germline V lookup: CDR1 SGHTA, CDR2 FQGNSA. The CDR3 covers 13 residues. The V and J ends lost 3 bases and 4 bases respectively, with 8 bases between them. The CDR3 region has the DNA TGTGCCAGCAGCTTCTTGAGGGCAGATACGCAGTATTTT. Translated: CASSFLRADTQYF.

A note on this clonotype: This may stem from a read error, because a much larger clone lies one nucleotide away. The rearrangement links TRBV13 to TRBJ2-3; possibly TRBD2 for D (5 bases). This CDR3 is 16 amino acids long. Trimming took off 0 bases at V and 3 bases at J, with 13 bases between the two ends. Germline-derived CDR1 and CDR2 are PRHDT and FYEKMQ (reference sequence). CDR3 protein: CASSLGCGSATDTQYF. CDR3 bases: TGTGCCAGCAGCTTAGGCTGTGGGAGTGCGACAGATACGCAGTATTTT.

This clonotype came up many times. The J gene is TRBJ2-5, the V gene TRBV5-1, with TRBD1 identical over 12 bases. The CDR3 is made up of 17 amino acids. V was pared by 3 bases and J by 5 bases, with 11 bases of the junction left unmatched. Looked up from germline, CDR1 is SGHRS and CDR2 is YFSETQ. The CDR3 protein is CASSWAPGQGAFETQYF. The DNA for the CDR3 is TGCGCCAGCAGCTGGGCACCGGGACAGGGGGCTTTTGAGACCCAGTACTTC.

J is TRBJ1-4 and V is TRBV15, with TRBD1 identical over 7 bases. The germline V gene has CDR1 LNHNV and CDR2 YYDKDF (reference sequence). Losses at the gene ends were 3 bases for V and 3 bases for J; bases not matched to a gene: 7. CDR3 size: 16 residues. The CDR3 sequence is CATSSESGGSNEKLFF. CDR3 DNA sequence: TGTGCCACCAGCAGTGAGTCAGGGGGGTCTAATGAAAAACTGTTTTTT.